These T cell receptor beta chains were read from a single sample in a study of T cell changes during pregnancy in multiple sclerosis. This table comes from immunoSEQ multiplex PCR, and its TCRdb copy is limited to in-frame clones, with some not included. The sample has about 67,000 clones; around nine tenths are singletons. Sequenced material: peripheral blood, taken in the first trimester of pregnancy. These receptors were collected from a female donor in good health, enrolled as a control in a pregnancy study. Each CDR3 is given with its conserved first and last residue. D genes are given only for firm matches. Clone size is shown for a subset of rows, as once, few, many or a class of expanded clone.

v_call,j_call,clone_size,d_call,cdr3_aa,cdr3_nt
TRBV11-2,TRBJ1-2,once,NA,CASSLERSGNLNYGYTF,TGTGCCAGCAGCTTAGAGCGTTCAGGGAACCTTAACTATGGCTACACCTTC
TRBV14,TRBJ2-1,NA,TRBD2,CASSQVSASGEQFF,TGTGCCAGCAGCCAAGTGTCGGCTAGCGGGGAGCAGTTCTTC
TRBV27,TRBJ2-4,NA,NA,CASNPAGAKNIQYF,TGTGCCAGCAATCCCGCGGGAGCCAAAAACATTCAGTACTTC
TRBV7-9,TRBJ2-1,NA,TRBD2,CASSPPREVNEQFF,TGTGCCAGCAGCCCCCCGCGGGAGGTCAATGAGCAGTTCTTC
TRBV28,TRBJ1-4,NA,TRBD1,CASRGQPTNEKLFF,TGTGCCAGCAGGGGACAGCCAACTAATGAAAAACTGTTTTTT
TRBV6-6,TRBJ1-5,NA,NA,CASSYLDQPQHF,TGTGCCAGCAGTTACCTTGATCAGCCCCAGCATTTT
TRBV7-2,TRBJ2-7,NA,NA,CASSYREYYEQYF,TGTGCCAGCAGCTACCGGGAGTACTACGAGCAGTACTTC
TRBV5-1,TRBJ2-7,NA,NA,CASSLPSYEQYF,TGCGCCAGCAGCCTCCCCTCCTACGAGCAGTACTTC
TRBV14,TRBJ1-5,NA,TRBD1,CASSQERRGQGPQPQHF,TGTGCCAGCAGCCAAGAGAGGAGAGGACAGGGGCCTCAGCCCCAGCATTTT
TRBV27,TRBJ1-5,NA,NA,CASSVSRGNQPQHF,TGTGCCAGCAGTGTCTCAAGGGGAAACCAGCCCCAGCATTTT
TRBV5-1,TRBJ2-5,NA,NA,CASSSGQETQYF,TGCGCCAGCAGCTCGGGTCAAGAGACCCAGTACTTC
TRBV6-6,TRBJ2-7,once,NA,CASSYSRDYEQYF,TGTGCCAGCAGTTACTCGAGAGACTACGAGCAGTACTTC
TRBV29-1,TRBJ2-1,NA,TRBD1,CSVMTGGGNEQFF,TGCAGCGTTATGACAGGGGGCGGGAATGAGCAGTTCTTC
TRBV28,TRBJ2-7,NA,NA,CASSLPRDTTYEQYF,TGTGCCAGCAGTTTACCGAGGGACACCACCTACGAGCAGTACTTC